The rows below give T cell receptor beta chains drawn from one sample of a study of sequential checkpoint blockade in melanoma. TCRdb keeps only in-frame clones here, not all; method: immunoSEQ multiplex PCR. Of about 22,000 clones in the sample, about 27% were seen once. The sample consisted of tumor tissue (inferred from file names), taken from a patient given nivolumab and ipilimumab in sequence. The receptors here all came from a human donor with melanoma. Each CDR3 is given with its conserved first and last residue. The order of the fields is D gene, V gene, clone size, CDR3 protein. The D gene is left open where the match is weak. Size is stated for part of the rows, as once, few or many counts, or as a class when the clone is expanded.

>NA|TRBV14|NA
CASSQDPAGHSNQPQHF
>NA|TRBV9|NA
CASSVRPEYTDTQYF
>NA|TRBV19|NA
CASTIYGEGSLRGYTF
>NA|TRBV6-8|few
CASATTGGTDTQYF
>TRBD1|TRBV5-1|NA
CASSLAGQGMEQYF
>TRBD1|TRBV19|once
CASSYATGEGYTF
>NA|TRBV6-8|few
CASSYFGLSLNEQFF
>TRBD2|TRBV11-3|NA
CASSLLSGSNEQFF
>NA|TRBV19|NA
CASSGGASYNEQFF
>TRBD1|TRBV11-3|few
CASSLVGQGAPYEQYF